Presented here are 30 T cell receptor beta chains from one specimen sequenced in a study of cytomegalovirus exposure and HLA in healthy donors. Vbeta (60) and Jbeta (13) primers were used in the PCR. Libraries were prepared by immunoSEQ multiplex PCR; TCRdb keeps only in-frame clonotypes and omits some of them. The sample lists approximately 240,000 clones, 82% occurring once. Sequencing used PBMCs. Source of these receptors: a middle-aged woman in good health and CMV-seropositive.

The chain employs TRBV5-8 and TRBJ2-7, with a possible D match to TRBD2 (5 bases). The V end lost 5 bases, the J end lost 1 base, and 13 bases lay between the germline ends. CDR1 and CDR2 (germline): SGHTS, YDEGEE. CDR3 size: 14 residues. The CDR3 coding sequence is TGTGCCAGCAGAGGACTCCGAGGTTCCTACGAGCAGTACTTC. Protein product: CASRGLRGSYEQYF.

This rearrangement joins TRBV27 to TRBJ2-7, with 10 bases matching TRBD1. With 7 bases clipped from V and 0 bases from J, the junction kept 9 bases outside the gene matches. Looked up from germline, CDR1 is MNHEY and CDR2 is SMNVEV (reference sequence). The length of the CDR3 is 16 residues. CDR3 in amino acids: CASKRQGAASSYEQYF. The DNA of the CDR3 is TGTGCCAGCAAACGACAGGGGGCGGCCAGCTCCTACGAGCAGTACTTC.

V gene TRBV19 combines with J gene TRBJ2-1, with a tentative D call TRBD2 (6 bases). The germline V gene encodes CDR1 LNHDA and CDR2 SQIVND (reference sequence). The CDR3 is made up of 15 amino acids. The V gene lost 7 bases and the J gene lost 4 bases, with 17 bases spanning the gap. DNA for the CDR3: TGTGCCAGTACCAATGGGGCGGGAACATACAATGAGCAGTTCTTC. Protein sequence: CASTNGAGTYNEQFF.

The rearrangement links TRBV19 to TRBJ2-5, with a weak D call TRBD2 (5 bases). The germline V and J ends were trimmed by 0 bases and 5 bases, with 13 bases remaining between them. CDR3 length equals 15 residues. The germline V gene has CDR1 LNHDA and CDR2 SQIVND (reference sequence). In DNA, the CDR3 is TGTGCCAGTAGTATAGAGCGGGTTAGAAAGGAGACCCAGTACTTC. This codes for CASSIERVRKETQYF.

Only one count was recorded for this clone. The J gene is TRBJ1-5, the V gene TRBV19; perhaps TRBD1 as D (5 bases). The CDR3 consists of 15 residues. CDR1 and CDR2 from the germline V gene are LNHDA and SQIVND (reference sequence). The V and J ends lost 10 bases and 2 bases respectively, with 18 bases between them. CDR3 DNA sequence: TGTGCCACTGCGGGGGGGGAAAGGGGCAATCAGCCCCAGCATTTT. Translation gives CATAGGERGNQPQHF.

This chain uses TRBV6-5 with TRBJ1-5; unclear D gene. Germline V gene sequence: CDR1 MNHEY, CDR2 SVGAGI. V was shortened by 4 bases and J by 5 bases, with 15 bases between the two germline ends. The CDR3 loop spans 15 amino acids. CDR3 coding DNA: TGTGCCAGCAGTTCCAGCAGGATCCAGTATCAGCCCCAGCATTTT. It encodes CASSSSRIQYQPQHF.

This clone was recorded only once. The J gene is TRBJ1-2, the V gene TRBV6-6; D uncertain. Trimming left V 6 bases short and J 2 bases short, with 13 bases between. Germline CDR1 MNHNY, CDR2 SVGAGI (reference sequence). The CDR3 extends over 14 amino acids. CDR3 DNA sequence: TGTGCCAGCAGGTCCGAAAACTTAAACTATGGCTACACCTTC. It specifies CASRSENLNYGYTF.

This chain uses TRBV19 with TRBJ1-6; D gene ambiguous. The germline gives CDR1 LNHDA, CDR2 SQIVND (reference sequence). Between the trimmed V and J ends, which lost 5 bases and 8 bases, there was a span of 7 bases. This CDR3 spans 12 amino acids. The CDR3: CASSFGDSPLHF. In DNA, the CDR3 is TGTGCCAGTAGTTTCGGGGATTCACCCCTCCACTTT.

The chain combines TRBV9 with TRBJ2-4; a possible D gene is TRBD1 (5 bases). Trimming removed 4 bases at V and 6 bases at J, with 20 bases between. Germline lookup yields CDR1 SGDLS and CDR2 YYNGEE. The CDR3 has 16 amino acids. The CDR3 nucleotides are TGTGCCAGCAGCCCTTACCCGACAGCTAGGGGAAACATTCAGTACTTC. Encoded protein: CASSPYPTARGNIQYF.

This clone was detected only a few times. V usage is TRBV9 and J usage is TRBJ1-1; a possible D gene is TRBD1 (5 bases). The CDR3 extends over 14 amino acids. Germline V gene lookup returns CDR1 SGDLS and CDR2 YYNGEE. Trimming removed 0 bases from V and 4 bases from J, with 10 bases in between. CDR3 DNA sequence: TGTGCCAGCAGCGTAGGGGGGGGGACCACTGAAGCTTTCTTT. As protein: CASSVGGGTTEAFF.

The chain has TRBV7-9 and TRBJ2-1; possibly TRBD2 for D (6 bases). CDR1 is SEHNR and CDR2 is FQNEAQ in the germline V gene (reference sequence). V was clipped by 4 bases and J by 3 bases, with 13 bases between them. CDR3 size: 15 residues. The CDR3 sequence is CASSSRGIDYNEQFF. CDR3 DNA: TGTGCCAGCAGCTCCCGGGGGATCGACTACAATGAGCAGTTCTTC.

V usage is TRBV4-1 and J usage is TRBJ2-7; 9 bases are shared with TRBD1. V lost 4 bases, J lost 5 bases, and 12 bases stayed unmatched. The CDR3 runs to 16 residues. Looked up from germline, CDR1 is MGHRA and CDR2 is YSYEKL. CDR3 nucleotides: TGCGCCAGCAGCCCGAAACCCGACAGGGGGTTAAACGAGCAGTACTTC. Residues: CASSPKPDRGLNEQYF.

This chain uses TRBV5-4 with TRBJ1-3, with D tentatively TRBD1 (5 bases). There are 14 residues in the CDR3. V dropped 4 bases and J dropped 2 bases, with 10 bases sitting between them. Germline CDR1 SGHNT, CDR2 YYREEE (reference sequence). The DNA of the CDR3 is TGTGCCAGCAGCACGGGGGGAGCTGGAAACACCATATATTTT. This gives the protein CASSTGGAGNTIYF.

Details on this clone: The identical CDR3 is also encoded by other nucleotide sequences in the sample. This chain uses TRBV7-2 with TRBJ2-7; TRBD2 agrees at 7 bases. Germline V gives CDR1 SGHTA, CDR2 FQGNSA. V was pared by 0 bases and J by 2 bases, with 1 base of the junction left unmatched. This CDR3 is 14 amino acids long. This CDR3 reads CASSLAGGPYEQYF. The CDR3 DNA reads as TGTGCCAGCAGCTTAGCGGGAGGGCCCTACGAGCAGTACTTC.

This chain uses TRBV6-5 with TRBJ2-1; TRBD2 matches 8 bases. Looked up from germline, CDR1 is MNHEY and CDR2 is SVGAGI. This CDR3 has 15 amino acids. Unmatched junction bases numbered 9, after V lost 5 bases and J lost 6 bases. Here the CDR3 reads CASSTTGGPGNEQFF. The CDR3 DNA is TGTGCCAGCAGTACTACGGGAGGGCCGGGCAATGAGCAGTTCTTC.

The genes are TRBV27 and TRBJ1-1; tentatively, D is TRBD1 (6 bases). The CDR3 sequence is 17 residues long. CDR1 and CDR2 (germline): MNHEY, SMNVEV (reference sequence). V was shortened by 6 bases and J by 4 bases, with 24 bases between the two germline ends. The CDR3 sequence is CASSLYVSGGGGTEAFF. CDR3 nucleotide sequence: TGTGCCAGCAGCCTTTATGTCTCCGGAGGGGGGGGCACTGAAGCTTTCTTT.

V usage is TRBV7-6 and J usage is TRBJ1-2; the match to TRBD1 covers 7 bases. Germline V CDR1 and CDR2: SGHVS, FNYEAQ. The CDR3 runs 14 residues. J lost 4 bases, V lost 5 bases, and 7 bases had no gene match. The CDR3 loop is CASSATGMGYGYTF. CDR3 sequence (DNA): TGTGCCAGCAGCGCGACAGGGATGGGCTATGGCTACACCTTC.

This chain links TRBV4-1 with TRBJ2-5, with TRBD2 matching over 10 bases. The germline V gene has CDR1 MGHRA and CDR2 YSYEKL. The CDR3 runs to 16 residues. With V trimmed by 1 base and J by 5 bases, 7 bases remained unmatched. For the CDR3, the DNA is TGCGCCAGCAGCCAAGTAGGTCTAGCGGGAGTCGAGACCCAGTACTTC. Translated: CASSQVGLAGVETQYF.

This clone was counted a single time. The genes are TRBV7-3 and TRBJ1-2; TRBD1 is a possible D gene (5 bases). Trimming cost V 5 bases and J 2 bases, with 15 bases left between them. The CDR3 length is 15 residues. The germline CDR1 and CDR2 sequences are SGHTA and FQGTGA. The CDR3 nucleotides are TGTGCCAGCAGCCTTAATCCAGGGCGGAACTATGGCTACACCTTC. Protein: CASSLNPGRNYGYTF.

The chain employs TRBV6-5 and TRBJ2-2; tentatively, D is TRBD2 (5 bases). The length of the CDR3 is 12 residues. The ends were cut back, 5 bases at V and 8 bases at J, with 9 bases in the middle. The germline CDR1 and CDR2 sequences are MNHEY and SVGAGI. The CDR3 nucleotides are TGTGCCAGCAGTGCCGGGATTGGGGAGCTGTTTTTT. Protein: CASSAGIGELFF.

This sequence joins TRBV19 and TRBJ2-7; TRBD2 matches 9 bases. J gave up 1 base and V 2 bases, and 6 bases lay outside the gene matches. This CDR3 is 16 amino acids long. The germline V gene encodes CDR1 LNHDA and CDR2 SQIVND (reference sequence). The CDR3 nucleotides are TGTGCCAGTAGTATAACCCTAGCGGGATCATCCTACGAGCAGTACTTC. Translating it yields CASSITLAGSSYEQYF.

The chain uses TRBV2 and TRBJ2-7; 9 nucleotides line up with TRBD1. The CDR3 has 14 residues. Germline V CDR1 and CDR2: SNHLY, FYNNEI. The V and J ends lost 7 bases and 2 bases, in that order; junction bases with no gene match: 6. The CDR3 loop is CASTEDRGTYEQYF. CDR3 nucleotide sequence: TGTGCCAGCACCGAAGACAGGGGGACCTACGAGCAGTACTTC.

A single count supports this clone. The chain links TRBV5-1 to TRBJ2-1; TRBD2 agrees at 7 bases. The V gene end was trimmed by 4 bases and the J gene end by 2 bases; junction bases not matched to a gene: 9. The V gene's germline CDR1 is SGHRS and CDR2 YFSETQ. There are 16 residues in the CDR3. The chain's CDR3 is CASSLGRDYPYNEQFF. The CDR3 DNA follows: TGCGCCAGCAGCCTTGGTCGGGACTACCCCTACAATGAGCAGTTCTTC.

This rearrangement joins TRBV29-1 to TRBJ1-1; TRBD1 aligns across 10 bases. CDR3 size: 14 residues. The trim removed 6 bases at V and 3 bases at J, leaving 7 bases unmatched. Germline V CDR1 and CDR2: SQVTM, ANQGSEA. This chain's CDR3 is CSVRTGGRDTEAFF. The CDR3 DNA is TGCAGCGTCCGGACAGGGGGGCGGGACACTGAAGCTTTCTTT.

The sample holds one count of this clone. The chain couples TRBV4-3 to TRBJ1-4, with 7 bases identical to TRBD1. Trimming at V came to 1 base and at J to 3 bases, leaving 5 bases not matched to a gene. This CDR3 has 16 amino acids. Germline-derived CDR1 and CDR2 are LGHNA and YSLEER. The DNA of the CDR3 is TGCGCCAGCAGCCAAGTGGCGACAGGGTCTAATGAAAAACTGTTTTTT. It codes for CASSQVATGSNEKLFF.

The CDR3 here is CAWSLSGGGYTQYF. CDR3 coding DNA: TGTGCCTGGAGCCTTTCGGGCGGGGGATATACGCAGTATTTT. The chain has TRBV30 and TRBJ2-3; 7 nucleotides match TRBD2. Looked up from germline, CDR1 is GTSNPN and CDR2 is SVGIG (reference sequence). CDR3 length equals 14 residues. V lost 3 bases, J lost 7 bases, and 10 bases stayed unmatched.

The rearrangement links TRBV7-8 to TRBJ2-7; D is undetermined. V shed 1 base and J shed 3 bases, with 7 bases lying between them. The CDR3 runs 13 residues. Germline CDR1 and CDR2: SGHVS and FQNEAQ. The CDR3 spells CASSLGNSYEQYF. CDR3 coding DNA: TGTGCCAGCAGCTTAGGGAACAGCTACGAGCAGTACTTC.

CDR3 residues: CASSYWGRMNTEAFF. CDR3 sequence (DNA): TGTGCCAGCAGTTACTGGGGCAGGATGAACACTGAAGCTTTCTTT. The chain uses TRBV6-5 and TRBJ1-1; tentatively, D is TRBD1 (5 bases). This CDR3 spans 15 amino acids. V was trimmed by 1 base and J by 0 bases, leaving 9 bases between them. From germline, CDR1 is MNHEY and CDR2 SVGAGI.

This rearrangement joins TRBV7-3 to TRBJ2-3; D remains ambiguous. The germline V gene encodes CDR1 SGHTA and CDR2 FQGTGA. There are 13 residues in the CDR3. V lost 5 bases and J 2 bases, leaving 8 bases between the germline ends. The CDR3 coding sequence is TGTGCCAGCAGCCGTCCCCCCACAGATACGCAGTATTTT. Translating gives CASSRPPTDTQYF.

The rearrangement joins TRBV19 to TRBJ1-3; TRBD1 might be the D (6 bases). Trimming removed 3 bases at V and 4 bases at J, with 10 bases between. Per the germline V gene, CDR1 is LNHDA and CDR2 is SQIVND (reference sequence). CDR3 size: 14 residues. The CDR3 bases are TGTGCCAGTAGTATTTCGACAGGCGGAAACACCATATATTTT. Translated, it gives CASSISTGGNTIYF.